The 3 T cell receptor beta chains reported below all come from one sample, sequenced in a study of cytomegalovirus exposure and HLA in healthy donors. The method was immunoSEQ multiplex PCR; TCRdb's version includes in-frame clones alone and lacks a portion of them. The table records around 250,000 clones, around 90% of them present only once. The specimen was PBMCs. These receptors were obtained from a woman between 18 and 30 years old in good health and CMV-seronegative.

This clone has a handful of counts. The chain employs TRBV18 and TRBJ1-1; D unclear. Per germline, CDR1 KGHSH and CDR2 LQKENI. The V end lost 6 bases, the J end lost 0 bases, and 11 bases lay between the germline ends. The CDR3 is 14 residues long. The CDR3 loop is CASSGGLLNTEAFF. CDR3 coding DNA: TGTGCCAGCTCGGGAGGACTGTTGAACACTGAAGCTTTCTTT.

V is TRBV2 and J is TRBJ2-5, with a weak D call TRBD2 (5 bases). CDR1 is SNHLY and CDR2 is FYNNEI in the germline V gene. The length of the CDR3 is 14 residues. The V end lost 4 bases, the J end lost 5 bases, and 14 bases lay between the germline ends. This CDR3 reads CASSVWLAEETQYF. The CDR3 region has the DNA TGTGCCAGCAGTGTTTGGCTAGCTGAGGAGACCCAGTACTTC.

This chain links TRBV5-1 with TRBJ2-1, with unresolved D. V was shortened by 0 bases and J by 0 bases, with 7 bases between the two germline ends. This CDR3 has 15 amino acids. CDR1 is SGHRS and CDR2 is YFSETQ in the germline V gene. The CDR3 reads CASSLAGLSYNEQFF. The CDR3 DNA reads TGCGCCAGCAGCTTGGCTGGCCTCTCCTACAATGAGCAGTTCTTC.